This T cell receptor (beta chain) is drawn from a study of CD4 T cells in relation to SARS-CoV-2 and coronaviruses. About the research overall: Crossreactive spike epitopes shared across donors were mapped to their HLA restriction.

Study-level points and caveats: Samples before the pandemic and after infection were not matched within any donor.

Profiled with immunoSEQ multiplex PCR; TCRdb holds only in-frame clones, not every one. The sample consists of some 35,000 clones, around 82% of them appearing once. This CDR3 has 15 residues. Trimming cost V 3 bases and J 7 bases; bases outside gene matches: 9. Germline CDR1 is MDHEN and CDR2 is SYDVKM. In the case of this clone: Its antigen is unidentified.

The rearrangement links TRBV28 to TRBJ2-5; 9 bases align to TRBD1. Sequencing was carried out using naive CD4+ T cells from PBMCs, cultured in vitro. As to subset: naive CD4+ T cells isolated by negative enrichment. The receptor was isolated from an adult with COVID-19. The CDR3 DNA reads as TGTGCCAGCAGTTTCCCCGGACAGGGGAGGGGGACCCAGTACTTC. Amino acid sequence: CASSFPGQGRGTQYF.